This TCR beta chain was captured by sequencing in a study of T cell repertoires in cytomegalovirus infection. Across the whole study: The authors used CMV epitopes that were HLA-C-restricted (recently identified) and HLA-B-restricted (well studied). Through public TCR beta signatures, both CMV infection and matching HLA type were indicated.

Germline V gene sequence: CDR1 MNHNY, CDR2 SVGAGI (reference sequence). V was pared by 2 bases and J by 1 base, with 13 bases between. There are 16 residues in the CDR3. On this clonotype: The antigen is unknown.

Study observations and caveats: Cumulative frequency of public TCR beta families picked out carriers of CMV plus the relevant HLA. In two of eight donors, the top clonotype was HLA-C-restricted CMV-specific.

A single record per CDR3 protein comes from TCRdb applying MiXCR to the reads. The sample yields some 920,000 distinct CDR3 sequences, about a third seen once. The clonotype comes from a human donor in good health (CMV status not recorded). Some clones in this sample may be carry-over from other donors' samples. The sample in question was cultured CD8+ T cells from PBMCs, obtained from culture after CMV antigen stimulation. This chain connects TRBV6-6 to TRBJ2-3, with no clear D. The CDR3 DNA is TGTGCCAGCAGTTACCCGCAGCCCCGGGGCACAGATACGCAGTATTTT. Its translation is CASSYPQPRGTDTQYF.